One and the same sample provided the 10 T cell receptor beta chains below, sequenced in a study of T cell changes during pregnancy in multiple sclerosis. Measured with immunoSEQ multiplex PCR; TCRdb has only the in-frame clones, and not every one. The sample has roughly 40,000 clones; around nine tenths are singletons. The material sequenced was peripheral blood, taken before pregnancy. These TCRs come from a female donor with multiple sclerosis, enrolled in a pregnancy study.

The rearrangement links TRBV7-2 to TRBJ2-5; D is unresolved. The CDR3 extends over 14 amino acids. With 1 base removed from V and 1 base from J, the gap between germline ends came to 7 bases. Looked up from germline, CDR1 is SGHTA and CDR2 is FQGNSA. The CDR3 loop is CASSLDSGQETQYF. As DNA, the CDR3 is TGTGCCAGCAGCTTAGATTCGGGCCAAGAGACCCAGTACTTC.

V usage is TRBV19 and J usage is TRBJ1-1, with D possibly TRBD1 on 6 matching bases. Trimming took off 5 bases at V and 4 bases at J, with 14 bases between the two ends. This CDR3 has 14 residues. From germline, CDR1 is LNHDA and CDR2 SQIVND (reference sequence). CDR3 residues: CASSSYPTGTEAFF. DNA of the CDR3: TGTGCCAGTAGTTCCTACCCGACAGGCACTGAAGCTTTCTTT.

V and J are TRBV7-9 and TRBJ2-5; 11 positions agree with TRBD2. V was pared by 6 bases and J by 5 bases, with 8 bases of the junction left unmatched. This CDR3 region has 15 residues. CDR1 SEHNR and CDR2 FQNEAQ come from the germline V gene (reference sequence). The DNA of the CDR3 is TGTGCCAGCAGGGACCGACTAGCGGGACGGGAGACCCAGTACTTC. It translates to CASRDRLAGRETQYF.

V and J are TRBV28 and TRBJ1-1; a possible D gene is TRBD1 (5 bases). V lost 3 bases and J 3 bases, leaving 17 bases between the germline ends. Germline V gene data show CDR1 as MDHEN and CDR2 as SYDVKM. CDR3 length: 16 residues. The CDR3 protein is CASSFLSTGGYTEAFF. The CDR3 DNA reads TGTGCCAGCAGTTTCCTTAGCACGGGGGGTTACACTGAAGCTTTCTTT.

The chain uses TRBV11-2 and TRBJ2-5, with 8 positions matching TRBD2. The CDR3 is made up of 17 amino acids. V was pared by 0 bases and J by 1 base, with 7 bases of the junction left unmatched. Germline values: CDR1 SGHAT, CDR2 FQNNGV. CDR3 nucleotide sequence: TGTGCCAGCAGCTTAGATATGGCGGGAGGCCCCCAAGAGACCCAGTACTTC. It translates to CASSLDMAGGPQETQYF.

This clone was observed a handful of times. CDR3 sequence reads: CASSGPLEGITEAFF. The CDR3 DNA is TGTGCCAGCAGCGGACCTTTGGAGGGGATCACTGAAGCTTTCTTT. The rearrangement uses TRBV4-2 and TRBJ1-1; D perhaps matches TRBD1 (5 bases). The CDR3 consists of 15 residues. V was clipped by 5 bases and J by 4 bases, with 17 bases between them. The germline V gene has CDR1 LGHNA and CDR2 YNFKEQ.

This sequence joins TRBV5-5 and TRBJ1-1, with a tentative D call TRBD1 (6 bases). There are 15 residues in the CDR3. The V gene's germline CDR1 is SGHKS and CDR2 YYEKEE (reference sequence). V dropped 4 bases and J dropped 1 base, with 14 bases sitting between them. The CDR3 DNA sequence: TGTGCCAGCAGCCACGAATGGACAGCGAACACTGAAGCTTTCTTT. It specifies CASSHEWTANTEAFF. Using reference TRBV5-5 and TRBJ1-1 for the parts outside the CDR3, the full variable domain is DAGVTQSPTHLIKTRGQQVTLRCSPISGHKSVSWYQQVLGQGPQFIFQYYEKEERGRGNFPDRFSARQFPNYSSELNVNALLLGDSALYLCASSHEWTANTEAFFGQGTRLTVV.

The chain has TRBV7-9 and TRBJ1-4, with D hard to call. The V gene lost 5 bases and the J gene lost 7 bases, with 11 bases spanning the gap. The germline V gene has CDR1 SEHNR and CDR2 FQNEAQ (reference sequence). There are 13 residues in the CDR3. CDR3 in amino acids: CASSPSSSEKLFF. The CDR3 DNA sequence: TGTGCCAGCAGCCCGTCATCCAGTGAAAAACTGTTTTTT.

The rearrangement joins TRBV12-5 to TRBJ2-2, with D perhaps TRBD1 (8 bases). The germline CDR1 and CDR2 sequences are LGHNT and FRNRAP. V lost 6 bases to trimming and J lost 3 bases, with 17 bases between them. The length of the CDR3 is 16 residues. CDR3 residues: CASGNPTGGDTGELFF. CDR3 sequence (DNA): TGTGCTAGTGGGAATCCAACAGGGGGGGACACCGGGGAGCTGTTTTTT.

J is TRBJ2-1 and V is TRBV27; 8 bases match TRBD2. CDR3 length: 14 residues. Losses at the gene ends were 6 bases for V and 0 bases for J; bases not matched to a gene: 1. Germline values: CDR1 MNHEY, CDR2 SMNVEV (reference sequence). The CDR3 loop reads CASRGTSSYNEQFF. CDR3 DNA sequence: TGTGCCAGCAGGGGGACTAGCTCCTACAATGAGCAGTTCTTC.